The source of this T cell receptor beta chain is a study of T cell responses to AZD1222 COVID-19 vaccine. Study in general: Pooled together were second doses at about 4 or about 12 weeks.

Sequenced by immunoSEQ multiplex PCR; TCRdb stores in-frame clones only, minus some. The sample includes more than 150,000 clones, 75% to 95% of them seen just once. This CDR3 region has 13 residues. The V gene's germline CDR1 is MDHEN and CDR2 SYDVKM. Deletions cut 3 bases from V and 6 bases from J, with 12 bases between. This clonotype was obtained from an adult in good health. J is TRBJ2-7 and V is TRBV28, with D unresolved. Here the sequenced sample was peripheral blood, taken on day 0 of AZD1222 vaccination. CDR3 sequence reads: CASSFVLESEQYF. The CDR3 bases are TGTGCCAGCAGTTTTGTCCTAGAATCCGAGCAGTACTTC.